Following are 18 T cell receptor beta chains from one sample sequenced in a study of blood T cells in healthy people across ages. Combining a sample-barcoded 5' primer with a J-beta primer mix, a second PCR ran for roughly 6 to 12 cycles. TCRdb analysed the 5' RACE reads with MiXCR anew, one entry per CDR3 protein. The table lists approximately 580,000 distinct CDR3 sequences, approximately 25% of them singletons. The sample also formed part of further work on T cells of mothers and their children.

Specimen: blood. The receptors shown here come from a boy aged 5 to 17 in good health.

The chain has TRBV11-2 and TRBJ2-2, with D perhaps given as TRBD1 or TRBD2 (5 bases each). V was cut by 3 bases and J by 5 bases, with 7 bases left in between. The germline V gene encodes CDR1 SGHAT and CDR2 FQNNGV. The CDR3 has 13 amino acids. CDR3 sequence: CASSLGETGELFF. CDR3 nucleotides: TGTGCCAGCAGCTTGGGGGAGACCGGGGAGCTGTTTTTT.

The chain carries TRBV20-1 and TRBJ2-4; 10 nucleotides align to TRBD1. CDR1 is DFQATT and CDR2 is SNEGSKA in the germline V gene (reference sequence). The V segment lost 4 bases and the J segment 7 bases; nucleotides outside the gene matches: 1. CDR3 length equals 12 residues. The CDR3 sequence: CSAKGQGNIQYF. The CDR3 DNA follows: TGCAGTGCTAAGGGACAGGGGAACATTCAGTACTTC.

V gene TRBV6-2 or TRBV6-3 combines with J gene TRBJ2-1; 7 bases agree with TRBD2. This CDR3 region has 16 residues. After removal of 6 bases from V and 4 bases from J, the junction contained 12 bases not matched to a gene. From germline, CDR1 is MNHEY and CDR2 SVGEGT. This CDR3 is CASRISGDRTYNEQFF. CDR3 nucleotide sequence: TGTGCCAGCAGGATCAGCGGGGATAGAACTTACAATGAGCAGTTCTTC.

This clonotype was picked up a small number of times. The CDR3, as DNA: TGCGCCAGCAGCTTGGCCCGAGGGGGAACGTATGAAAAACTGTTTTTT. Its protein product is CASSLARGGTYEKLFF. This chain connects TRBV5-1 to TRBJ1-4; the D gene is possibly TRBD1 (6 bases). The CDR3 length is 16 residues. Per the germline V gene, CDR1 is SGHRS and CDR2 is YFSETQ. Trimming took off 0 bases at V and 6 bases at J, with 15 bases between the two ends.

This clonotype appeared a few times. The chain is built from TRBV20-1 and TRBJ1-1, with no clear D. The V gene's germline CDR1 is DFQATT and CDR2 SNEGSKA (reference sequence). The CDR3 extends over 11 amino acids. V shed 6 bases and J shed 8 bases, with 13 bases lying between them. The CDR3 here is CSATTGREAFF. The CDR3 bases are TGCAGTGCCACGACTGGACGCGAAGCTTTCTTT.

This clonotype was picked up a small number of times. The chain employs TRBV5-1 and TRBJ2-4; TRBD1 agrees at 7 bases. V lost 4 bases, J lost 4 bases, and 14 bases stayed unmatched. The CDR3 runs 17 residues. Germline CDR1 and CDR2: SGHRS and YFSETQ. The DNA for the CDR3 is TGCGCCAGCAGCGAGGGACAGCTTCGCAATTCGAAAAACATTCAGTACTTC. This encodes CASSEGQLRNSKNIQYF. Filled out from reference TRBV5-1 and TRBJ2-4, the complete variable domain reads KAGVTQTPRYLIKTRGQQVTLSCSPISGHRSVSWYQQTPGQGLQFLFEYFSETQRNKGNFPGRFSGRQFSNSRSEMNVSTLELGDSALYLCASSEGQLRNSKNIQYFGAGTRLSVL.

The CDR3 loop is CASTPPPGRPKSYEQYF. CDR3 in DNA: TGTGCCAGCACCCCGCCCCCGGGCAGACCAAAATCCTACGAGCAGTACTTC. The chain recombines TRBV28 with TRBJ2-7; no firm D call. The CDR3 consists of 17 residues. CDR1 MDHEN and CDR2 SYDVKM come from the germline V gene. Trimming took off 7 bases at V and 1 base at J, with 23 bases between the two ends.

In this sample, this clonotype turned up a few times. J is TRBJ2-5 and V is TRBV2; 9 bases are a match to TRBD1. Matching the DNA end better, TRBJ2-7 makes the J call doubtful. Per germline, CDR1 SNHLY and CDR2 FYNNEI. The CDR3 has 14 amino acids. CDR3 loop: CASRDSGTGNEQYF. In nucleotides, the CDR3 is TGTGCCAGCAGGGACTCCGGGACAGGGAACGAGCAGTACTTC.

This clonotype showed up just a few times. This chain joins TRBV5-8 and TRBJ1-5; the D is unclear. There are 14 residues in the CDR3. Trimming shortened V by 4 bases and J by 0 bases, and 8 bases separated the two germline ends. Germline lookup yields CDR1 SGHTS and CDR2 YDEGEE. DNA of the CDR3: TGTGCCAGCAGCCCCGATTATAGCAATCAGCCCCAGCATTTT. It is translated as CASSPDYSNQPQHF.

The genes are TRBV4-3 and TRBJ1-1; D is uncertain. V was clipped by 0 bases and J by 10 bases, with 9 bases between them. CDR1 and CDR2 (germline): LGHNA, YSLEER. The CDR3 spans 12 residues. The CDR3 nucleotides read TGCGCCAGCAGCCAAGATATGACGGGAGCTTTCTTT. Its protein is CASSQDMTGAFF.

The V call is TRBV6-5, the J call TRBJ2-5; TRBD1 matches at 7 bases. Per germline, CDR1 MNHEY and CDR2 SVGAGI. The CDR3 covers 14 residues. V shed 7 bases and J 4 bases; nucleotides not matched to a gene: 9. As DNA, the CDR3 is TGTGCCAGCACCACGAGACAGGGCCGAGAGACCCAGTACTTC. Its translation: CASTTRQGRETQYF.

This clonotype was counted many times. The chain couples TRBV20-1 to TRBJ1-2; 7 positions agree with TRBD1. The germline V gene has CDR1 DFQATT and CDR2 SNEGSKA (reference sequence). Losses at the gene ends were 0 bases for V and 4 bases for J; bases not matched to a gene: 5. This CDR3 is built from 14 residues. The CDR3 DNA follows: TGCAGTGCTAGAGATCTTGACAGGGTCTATGGCTACACCTTC. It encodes CSARDLDRVYGYTF.

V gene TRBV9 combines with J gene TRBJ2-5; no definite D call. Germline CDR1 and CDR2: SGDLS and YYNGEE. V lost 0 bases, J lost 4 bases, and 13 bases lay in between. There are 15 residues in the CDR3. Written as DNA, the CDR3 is TGTGCCAGCAGCGTAGATCCCCAAAGGACAGAGACCCAGTACTTC. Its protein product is CASSVDPQRTETQYF.

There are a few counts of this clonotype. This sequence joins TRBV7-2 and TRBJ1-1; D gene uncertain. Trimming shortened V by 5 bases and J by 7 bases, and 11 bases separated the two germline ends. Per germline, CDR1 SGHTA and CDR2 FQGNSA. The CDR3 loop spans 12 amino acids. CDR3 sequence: CASSPRFSEAFF. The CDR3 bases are TGTGCCAGCAGCCCCCGGTTTAGTGAAGCTTTCTTT.

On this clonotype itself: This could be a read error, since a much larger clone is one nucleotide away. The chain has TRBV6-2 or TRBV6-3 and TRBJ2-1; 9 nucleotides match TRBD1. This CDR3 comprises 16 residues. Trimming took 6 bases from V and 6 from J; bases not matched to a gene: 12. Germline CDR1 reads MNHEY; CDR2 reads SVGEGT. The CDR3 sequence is CASRPSGQGQFNEQFF. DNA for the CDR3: TGTGCCAGCAGACCCTCGGGACAGGGTCAATTCAATGAGCAGTTCTTC.

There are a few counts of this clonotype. The DNA of the CDR3 is TGTGCCAGCAGCTTTCAACGTGACCAGGGCCACGAGCAGTACTTC. Translating gives CASSFQRDQGHEQYF. The chain couples TRBV7-8 to TRBJ2-7, with a weak D call TRBD1 (5 bases). Trimming cost V 3 bases and J 5 bases, with 17 bases left between them. Per the germline V gene, CDR1 is SGHVS and CDR2 is FQNEAQ. The CDR3 sequence is 15 residues long.

CDR3 sequence (DNA): TGTGCCAGCAGTTACTCTAGGGGACAGCCCCAGCATTTT. This sequence encodes CASSYSRGQPQHF. The chain has TRBV6-5 and TRBJ1-5, with D possibly being TRBD1 (5 bases). CDR3 length: 13 amino acids. Germline assignment: CDR1 MNHEY and CDR2 SVGAGI. Trimming took 0 bases from V and 7 from J, leaving 7 bases between them.

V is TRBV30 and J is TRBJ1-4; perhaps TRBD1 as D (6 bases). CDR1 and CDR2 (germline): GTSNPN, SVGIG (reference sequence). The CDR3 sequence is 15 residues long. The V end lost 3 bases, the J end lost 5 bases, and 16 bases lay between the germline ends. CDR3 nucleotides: TGTGCCTGGAGGGATCGACTCACAGGGAATGAAAAACTGTTTTTT. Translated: CAWRDRLTGNEKLFF.